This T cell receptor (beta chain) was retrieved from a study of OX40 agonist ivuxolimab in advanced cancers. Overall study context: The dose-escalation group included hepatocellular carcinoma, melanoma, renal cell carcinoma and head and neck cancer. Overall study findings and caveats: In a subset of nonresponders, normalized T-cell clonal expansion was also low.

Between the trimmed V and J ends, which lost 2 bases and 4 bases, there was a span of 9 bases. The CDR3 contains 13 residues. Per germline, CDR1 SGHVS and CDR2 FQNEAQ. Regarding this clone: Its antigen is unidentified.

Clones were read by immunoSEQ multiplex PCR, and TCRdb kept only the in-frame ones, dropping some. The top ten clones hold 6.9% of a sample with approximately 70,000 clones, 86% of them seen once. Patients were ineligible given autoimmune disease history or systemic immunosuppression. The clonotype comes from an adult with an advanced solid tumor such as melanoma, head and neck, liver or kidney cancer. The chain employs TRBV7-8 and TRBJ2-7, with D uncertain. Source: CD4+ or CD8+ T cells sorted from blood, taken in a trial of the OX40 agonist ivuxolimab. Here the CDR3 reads CASSLLVSYEQYF. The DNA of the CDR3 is TGTGCCAGCAGCTTACTCGTATCGTACGAGCAGTACTTC.